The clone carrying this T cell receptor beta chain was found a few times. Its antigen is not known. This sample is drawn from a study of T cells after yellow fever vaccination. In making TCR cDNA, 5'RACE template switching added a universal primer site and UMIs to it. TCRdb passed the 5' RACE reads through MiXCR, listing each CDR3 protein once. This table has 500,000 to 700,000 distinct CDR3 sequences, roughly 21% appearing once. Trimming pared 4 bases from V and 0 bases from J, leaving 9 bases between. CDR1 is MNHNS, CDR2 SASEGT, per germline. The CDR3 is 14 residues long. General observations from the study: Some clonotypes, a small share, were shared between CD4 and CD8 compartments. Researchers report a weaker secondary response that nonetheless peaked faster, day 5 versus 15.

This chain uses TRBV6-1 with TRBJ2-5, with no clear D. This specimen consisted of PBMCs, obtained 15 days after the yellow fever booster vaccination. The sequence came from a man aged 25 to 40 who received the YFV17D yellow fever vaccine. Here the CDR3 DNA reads TGTGCCAGCAGTGCCCGGGCCAACCAAGAGACCCAGTACTTC. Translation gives CASSARANQETQYF.